The entry below describes one TCR beta chain. Its target is not known. The junction departs from the called germline gene at one end, perhaps through a read error. In germline, CDR1 is KGHDR, CDR2 SFDVKD. This CDR3 has 12 amino acids. TCRdb called the 5' RACE reads again in MiXCR, with one record for every CDR3 protein. The data show hundreds of thousands of distinct CDR3 sequences, with about a fifth seen just once and approximately 8.4% held by the top ten. These data originate in a study of T-cell memory formation after mild COVID-19. On the study more broadly: For the most part, TCR clusters were specific to one donor.

Study findings and constraints: From day 15 to 85, contracting clones were balanced between CD4 and CD8, whereas later expanders leaned toward CD4+. Researchers report contracting CD4+ clones mostly in CM and EM, with CD8+ clones in EMRA.

The chain has TRBV24-1 and TRBJ2-1; 8 nucleotides agree with TRBD2. The receptor's source is an adult woman who had mild COVID-19 (a few samples of this study predate the infection). Cell type and time point are not known. The sequenced sample was PBMCs or a T cell subset sorted from them (not recorded which). In DNA, the CDR3 is TGTGCCACCAGTGTGGCGGGGGGAGGCACGATCTTC. It yields the protein CATSVAGGGTIF.